These 10 T cell receptor beta chains were all obtained from the same sample, sequenced in a study of beta chain features in type 1 diabetes. All of the isolated RNA was reverse transcribed, so expressed TCRB transcripts were sequenced. Some clones are missing from TCRdb's copy, which holds only in-frame ones; the method was immunoSEQ multiplex PCR. Among around 430,000 clones, approximately 30% were seen once, and the ten largest hold about 0.065%. The specimen sequenced was naive CD4+ T cells from blood. These receptor sequences come from a man aged 18 to 29 in good health.

This clone has a handful of counts. This CDR3 reads CASSYSFTGELFF. Written as DNA, the CDR3 is TGTGCCAGCAGTTACTCGTTCACCGGGGAGCTGTTTTTT. The chain employs TRBV6-5 and TRBJ2-2; D is unresolved. The length of the CDR3 is 13 residues. The germline CDR1 and CDR2 sequences are MNHEY and SVGAGI. V gave up 0 bases and J gave up 4 bases, with 3 bases separating them.

The chain has TRBV29-1 and TRBJ2-7, with D maybe TRBD1 (5 bases). With 3 bases removed from V and 7 bases from J, the gap between germline ends came to 10 bases. This CDR3 has 11 amino acids. Germline lookup yields CDR1 SQVTM and CDR2 ANQGSEA. The CDR3 nucleotides are TGCAGCGTTGACGCAGGGCGAGAGCAGTACTTC. Translating it yields CSVDAGREQYF.

The count of this clone is one. Here the CDR3 reads CASSLMWRDVAGELFF. The DNA for the CDR3 is TGTGCCAGCAGCTTGATGTGGCGGGATGTTGCCGGGGAGCTGTTTTTT. This sequence joins TRBV7-6 and TRBJ2-2, with a possible D match to TRBD2 (6 bases). Germline V gene data show CDR1 as SGHVS and CDR2 as FNYEAQ. This CDR3 has 16 amino acids. Deletions cut 3 bases from V and 6 bases from J, with 17 bases between.

The rearrangement uses TRBV9 and TRBJ2-3; a weak D match, TRBD2 (6 bases). Per the germline V gene, CDR1 is SGDLS and CDR2 is YYNGEE. The CDR3 has 15 amino acids. Trimming pared 3 bases from V and 6 bases from J, leaving 17 bases between. CDR3 DNA: TGTGCCAGCAGCGCTCGGGACTCCGGTGGGGATACGCAGTATTTT. It translates to CASSARDSGGDTQYF.

V and J are TRBV7-9 and TRBJ2-7, with a weak D call TRBD2 (6 bases). From germline, CDR1 is SEHNR and CDR2 FQNEAQ (reference sequence). CDR3 length: 14 amino acids. Deletions cut 0 bases from V and 2 bases from J, with 8 bases between. The chain's CDR3 is CASSLAAGTYEQYF. The DNA of the CDR3 is TGTGCCAGCAGCTTAGCAGCGGGCACCTACGAGCAGTACTTC.

This chain joins TRBV27 and TRBJ2-7; D is possibly TRBD2 (5 bases). With 2 bases removed from V and 0 bases from J, the gap between germline ends came to 17 bases. Germline V gene sequence: CDR1 MNHEY, CDR2 SMNVEV (reference sequence). The length of the CDR3 is 17 residues. In DNA form, the CDR3 reads TGTGCCAGCAGTTTAAACCGGGGTCCCCGTAGCTCCTACGAGCAGTACTTC. Amino acid sequence: CASSLNRGPRSSYEQYF.

The table lists this clone with a few counts. The CDR3 DNA sequence: TGTGCCAGCAGCTCTCCTAGGGGGACTAGCGGGAGCCGCGAGCAGTACTTC. Protein: CASSSPRGTSGSREQYF. V is TRBV11-2 and J is TRBJ2-7; 14 bases match TRBD2. The germline V gene encodes CDR1 SGHAT and CDR2 FQNNGV. The CDR3 has 17 residues. The trim removed 4 bases at V and 6 bases at J, leaving 11 bases unmatched.

The gene calls are TRBV7-2 and TRBJ2-1; 8 nucleotides agree with TRBD2. Per the germline V gene, CDR1 is SGHTA and CDR2 is FQGNSA. The ends lost 1 base at V and 9 bases at J; junction bases unmatched: 8. CDR3 length: 15 amino acids. CDR3 sequence: CASSLGPGLGSEQFF. The CDR3 coding sequence is TGTGCCAGCAGCTTAGGCCCGGGACTAGGTAGTGAGCAGTTCTTC.

This clone has more than one count but fewer than ten. The chain employs TRBV7-9 and TRBJ2-1; 13 bases are a match to TRBD2. V lost 5 bases to trimming and J lost 7 bases; unmatched junction nucleotides: 5. The CDR3 spans 15 residues. Per germline, CDR1 SEHNR and CDR2 FQNEAQ (reference sequence). CDR3 amino acids: CASSPRGLAGNEQFF. Here the CDR3 DNA reads TGTGCCAGCAGCCCCCGGGGACTAGCGGGAAATGAGCAGTTCTTC. The variable domain in full, completed from reference TRBV7-9 and TRBJ2-1, reads DTGVSQNPRHKITKRGQNVTFRCDPISEHNRLYWYRQTLGQGPEFLTYFQNEAQLEKSRLLSDRFSAERPKGSFSTLEIQRTEQGDSAMYLCASSPRGLAGNEQFFGPGTRLTVL.

This chain connects TRBV11-2 to TRBJ2-1; D gene unclear. Germline values: CDR1 SGHAT, CDR2 FQNNGV. Trimming removed 2 bases from V and 2 bases from J, with 13 bases in between. The CDR3 loop spans 16 amino acids. As DNA, the CDR3 is TGTGCCAGCAGCTTATCAGCCACCTTGGCCTACAATGAGCAGTTCTTC. Its translation: CASSLSATLAYNEQFF.